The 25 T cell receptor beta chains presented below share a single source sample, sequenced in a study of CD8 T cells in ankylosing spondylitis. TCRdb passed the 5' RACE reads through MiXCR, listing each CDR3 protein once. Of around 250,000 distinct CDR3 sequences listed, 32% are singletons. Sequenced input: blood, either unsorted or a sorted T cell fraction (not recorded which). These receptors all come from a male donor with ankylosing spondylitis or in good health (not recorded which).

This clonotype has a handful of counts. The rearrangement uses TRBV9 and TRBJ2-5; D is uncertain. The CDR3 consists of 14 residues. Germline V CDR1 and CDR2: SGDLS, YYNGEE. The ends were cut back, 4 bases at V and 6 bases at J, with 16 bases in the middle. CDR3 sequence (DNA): TGTGCCAGCAGCCCGACGGTAGGGCTCAAGACCCAGTACTTC. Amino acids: CASSPTVGLKTQYF.

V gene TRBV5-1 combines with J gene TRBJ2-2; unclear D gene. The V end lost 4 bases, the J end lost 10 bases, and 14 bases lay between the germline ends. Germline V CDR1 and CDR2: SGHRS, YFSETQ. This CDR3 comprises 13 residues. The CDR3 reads CASSGRTDVELFF. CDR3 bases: TGCGCCAGCAGCGGTCGGACGGACGTGGAGCTGTTTTTT.

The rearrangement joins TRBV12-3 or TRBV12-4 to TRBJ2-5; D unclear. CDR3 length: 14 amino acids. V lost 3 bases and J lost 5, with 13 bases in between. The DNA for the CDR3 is TGTGCCAGCAGTTTGGTCCCCCAAGGGGAGACCCAGTACTTC. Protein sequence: CASSLVPQGETQYF.

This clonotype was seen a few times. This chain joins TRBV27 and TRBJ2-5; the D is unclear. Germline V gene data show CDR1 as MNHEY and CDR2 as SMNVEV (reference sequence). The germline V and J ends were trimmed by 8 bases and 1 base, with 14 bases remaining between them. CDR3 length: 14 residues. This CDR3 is CASGHRGPQETQYF. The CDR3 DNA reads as TGTGCCAGCGGCCACCGCGGCCCCCAAGAGACCCAGTACTTC.

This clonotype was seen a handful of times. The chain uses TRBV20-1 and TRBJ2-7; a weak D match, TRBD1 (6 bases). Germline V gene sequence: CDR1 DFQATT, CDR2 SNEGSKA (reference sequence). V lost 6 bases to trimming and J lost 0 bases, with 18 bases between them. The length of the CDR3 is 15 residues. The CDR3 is CSAEPGHLSSYEQYF. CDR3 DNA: TGCAGTGCGGAACCGGGACACCTGAGCTCCTACGAGCAGTACTTC.

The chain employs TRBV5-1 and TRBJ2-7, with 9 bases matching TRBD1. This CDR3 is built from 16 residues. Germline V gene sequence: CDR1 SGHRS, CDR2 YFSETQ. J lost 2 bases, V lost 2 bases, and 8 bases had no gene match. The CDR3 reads CASSLDGQGFAYEQYF. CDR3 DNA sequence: TGCGCCAGCAGCTTAGATGGACAGGGGTTTGCCTACGAGCAGTACTTC.

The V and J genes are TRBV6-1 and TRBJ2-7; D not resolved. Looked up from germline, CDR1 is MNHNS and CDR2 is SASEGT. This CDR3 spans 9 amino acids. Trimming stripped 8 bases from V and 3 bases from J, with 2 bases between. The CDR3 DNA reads TGTGCCAGCCACTACGAGCAGTACTTC. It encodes CASHYEQYF.

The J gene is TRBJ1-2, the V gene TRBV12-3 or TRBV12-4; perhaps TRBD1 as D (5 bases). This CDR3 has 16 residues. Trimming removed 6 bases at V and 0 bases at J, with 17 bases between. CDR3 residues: CASRINQTAANYGYTF. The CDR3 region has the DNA TGTGCCAGCAGAATCAACCAGACAGCAGCTAACTATGGCTACACCTTC.

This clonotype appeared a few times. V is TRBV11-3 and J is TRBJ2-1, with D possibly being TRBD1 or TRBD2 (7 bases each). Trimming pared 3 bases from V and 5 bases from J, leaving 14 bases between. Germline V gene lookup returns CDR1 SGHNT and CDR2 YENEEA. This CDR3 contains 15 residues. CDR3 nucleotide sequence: TGTGCCAGCAGCTTGGGCAGGGGGGGACACAATGAGCAGTTCTTC. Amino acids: CASSLGRGGHNEQFF. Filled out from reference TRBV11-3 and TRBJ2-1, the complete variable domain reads EAGVVQSPRYKIIEKKQPVAFWCNPISGHNTLYWYLQNLGQGPELLIRYENEEAVDDSQLPKDRFSAERLKGVDSTLKIQPAELGDSAVYLCASSLGRGGHNEQFFGPGTRLTVL.

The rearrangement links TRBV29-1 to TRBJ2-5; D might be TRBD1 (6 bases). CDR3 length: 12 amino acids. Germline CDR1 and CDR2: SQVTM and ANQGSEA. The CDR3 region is CNSKERGETQYF. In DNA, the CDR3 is TGCAACTCCAAGGAAAGGGGGGAGACCCAGTACTTC.

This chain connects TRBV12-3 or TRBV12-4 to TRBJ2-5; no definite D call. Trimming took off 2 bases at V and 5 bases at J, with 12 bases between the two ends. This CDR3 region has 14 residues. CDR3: CASSLSGEAETQYF. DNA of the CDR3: TGTGCCAGCAGTTTAAGTGGAGAAGCCGAGACCCAGTACTTC.

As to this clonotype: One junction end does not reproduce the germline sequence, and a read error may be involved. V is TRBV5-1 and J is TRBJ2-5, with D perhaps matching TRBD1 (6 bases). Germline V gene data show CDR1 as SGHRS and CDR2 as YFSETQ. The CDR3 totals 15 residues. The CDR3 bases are TGCGCCAGCAGCGAGTCCGGGACAAAACAAGAGGCCCAGTACTTC. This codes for CASSESGTKQEAQYF.

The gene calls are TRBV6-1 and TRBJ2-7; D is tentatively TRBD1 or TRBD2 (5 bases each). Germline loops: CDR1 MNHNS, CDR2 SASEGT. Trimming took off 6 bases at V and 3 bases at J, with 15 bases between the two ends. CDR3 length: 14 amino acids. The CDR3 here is CASSVKERGYEQYF. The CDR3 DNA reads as TGTGCCAGCAGCGTAAAAGAGAGGGGCTACGAGCAGTACTTC.

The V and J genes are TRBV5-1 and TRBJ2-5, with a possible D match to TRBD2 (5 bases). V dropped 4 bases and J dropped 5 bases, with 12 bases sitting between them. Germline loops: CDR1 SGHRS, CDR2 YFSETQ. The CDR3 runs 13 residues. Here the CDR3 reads CASSPRAGETQYF. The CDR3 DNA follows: TGCGCCAGCAGCCCGAGGGCTGGGGAGACCCAGTACTTC.

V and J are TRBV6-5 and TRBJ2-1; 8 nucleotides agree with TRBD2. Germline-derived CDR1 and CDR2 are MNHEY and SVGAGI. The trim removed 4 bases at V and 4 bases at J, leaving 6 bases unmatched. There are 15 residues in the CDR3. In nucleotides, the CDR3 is TGTGCCAGCAGTTCGGGCGGGGGGACATACAATGAGCAGTTCTTC. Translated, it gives CASSSGGGTYNEQFF.

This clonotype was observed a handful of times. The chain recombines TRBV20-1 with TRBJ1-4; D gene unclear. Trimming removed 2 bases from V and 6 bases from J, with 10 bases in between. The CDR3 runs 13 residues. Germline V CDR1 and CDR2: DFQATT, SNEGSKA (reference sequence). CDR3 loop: CSARPTPHEKLFF. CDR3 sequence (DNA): TGCAGTGCTAGACCTACCCCGCATGAAAAACTGTTTTTT.

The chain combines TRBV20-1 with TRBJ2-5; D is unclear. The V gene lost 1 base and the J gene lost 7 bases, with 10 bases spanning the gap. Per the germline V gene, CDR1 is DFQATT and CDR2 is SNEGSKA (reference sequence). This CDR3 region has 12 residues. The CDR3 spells CSARGSQRTQYF. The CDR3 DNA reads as TGCAGTGCTAGAGGATCCCAGAGGACCCAGTACTTC.

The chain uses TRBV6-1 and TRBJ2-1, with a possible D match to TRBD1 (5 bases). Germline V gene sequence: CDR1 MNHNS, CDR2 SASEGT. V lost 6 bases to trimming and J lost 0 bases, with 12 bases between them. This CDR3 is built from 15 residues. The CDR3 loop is CASSSGHPSYNEQFF. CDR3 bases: TGTGCCAGCAGCTCCGGACACCCCTCCTACAATGAGCAGTTCTTC.

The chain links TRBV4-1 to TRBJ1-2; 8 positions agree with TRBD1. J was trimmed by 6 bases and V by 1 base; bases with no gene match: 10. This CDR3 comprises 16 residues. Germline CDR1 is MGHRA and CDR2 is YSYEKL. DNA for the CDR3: TGCGCCAGCAGCCAAGTCCGAGGGGACAGGTCGGATGGCTACACCTTC. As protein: CASSQVRGDRSDGYTF.

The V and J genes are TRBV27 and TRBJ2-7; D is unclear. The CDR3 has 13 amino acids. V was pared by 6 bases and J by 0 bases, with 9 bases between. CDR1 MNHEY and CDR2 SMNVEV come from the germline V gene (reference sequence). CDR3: CASSRADSYEQYF. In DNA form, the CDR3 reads TGTGCCAGCAGCCGGGCTGACTCCTACGAGCAGTACTTC.

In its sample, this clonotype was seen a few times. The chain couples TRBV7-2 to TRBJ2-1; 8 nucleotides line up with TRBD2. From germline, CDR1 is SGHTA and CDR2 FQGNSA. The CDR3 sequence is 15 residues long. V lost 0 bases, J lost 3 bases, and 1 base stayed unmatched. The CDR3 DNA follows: TGTGCCAGCAGCTTAGCTGGGACTAGCTACAATGAGCAGTTCTTC. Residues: CASSLAGTSYNEQFF. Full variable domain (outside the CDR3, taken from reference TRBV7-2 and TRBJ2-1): GAGVSQSPSNKVTEKGKDVELRCDPISGHTALYWYRQSLGQGLEFLIYFQGNSAPDKSGLPSDRFSAERTGGSVSTLTIQRTQQEDSAVYLCASSLAGTSYNEQFFGPGTRLTVL.

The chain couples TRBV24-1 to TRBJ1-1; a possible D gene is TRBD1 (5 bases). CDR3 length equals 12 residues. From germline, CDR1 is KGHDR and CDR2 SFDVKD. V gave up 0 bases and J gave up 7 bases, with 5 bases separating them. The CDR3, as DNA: TGTGCCACCAGTGATTTGACAGGTGAAGCTTTCTTT. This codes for CATSDLTGEAFF.

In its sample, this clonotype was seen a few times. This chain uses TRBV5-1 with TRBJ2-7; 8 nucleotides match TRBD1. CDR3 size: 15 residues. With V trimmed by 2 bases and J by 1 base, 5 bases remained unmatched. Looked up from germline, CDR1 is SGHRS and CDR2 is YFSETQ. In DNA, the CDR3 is TGCGCCAGCAGCTTTGGGGACAGGAGTTCCTACGAGCAGTACTTC. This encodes CASSFGDRSSYEQYF.

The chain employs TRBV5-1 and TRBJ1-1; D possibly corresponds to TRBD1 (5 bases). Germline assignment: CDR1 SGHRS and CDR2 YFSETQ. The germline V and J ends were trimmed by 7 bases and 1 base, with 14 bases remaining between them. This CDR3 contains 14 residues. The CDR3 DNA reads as TGCGCCAGCTCCGACAGTTTTCCGAACACTGAAGCTTTCTTT. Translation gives CASSDSFPNTEAFF.

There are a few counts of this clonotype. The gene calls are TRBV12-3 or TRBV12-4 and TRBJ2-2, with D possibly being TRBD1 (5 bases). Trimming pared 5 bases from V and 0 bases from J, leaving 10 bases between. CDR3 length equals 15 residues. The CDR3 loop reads CASSAGAANTGELFF. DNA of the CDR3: TGTGCCAGCAGTGCTGGGGCGGCGAACACCGGGGAGCTGTTTTTT.